This record covers a single T cell receptor (beta chain). What it binds is unknown. These data belong to a study of CD8 T cells in ankylosing spondylitis. The CDR3 sequence is 13 residues long. V lost 2 bases to trimming and J lost 8 bases, with 10 bases between them. Germline CDR1 reads MDHEN; CDR2 reads SYDVKM. TCRdb processed the 5' RACE reads anew with MiXCR; each CDR3 protein has one entry. The sample contains fewer than 250,000 distinct CDR3 sequences, 15% to 20% of which appear only once. Study-wide findings and caveats: Within ankylosing spondylitis blood, a TCR beta motif made up of several highly homologous variants appeared to be characteristic. Reportedly, disease-linked clones are significantly enriched in ankylosing spondylitis patients' matched synovial fluid. Some of these motif variants have turned up before, in reports on reactive arthritis synovial fluid and blood. Clones that were linked to disease were CD8+ and were relatively rare in peripheral blood.

The chain couples TRBV28 to TRBJ2-1; D call uncertain. Sequencing input: blood, either unsorted or a sorted T cell fraction (not recorded which). The receptor comes from a male donor with ankylosing spondylitis. CDR3 sequence (DNA): TGTGCCAGCAGTTTAACTGGCGAATATGAGCAGTTCTTC. The encoded protein is CASSLTGEYEQFF.